This passage covers 6 T cell receptor beta chains from one sample sequenced in a study of T cell repertoires in cytomegalovirus infection. Each CDR3 protein is one row after TCRdb ran MiXCR on the reads. The sample includes about 480,000 distinct CDR3 sequences, around 30% of them seen just once. For these receptors, no antigen is known. The sample in question was cultured PBMCs, obtained from culture after CMV antigen stimulation. The receptors here all came from a human donor in good health (CMV status not recorded). Some clones in this sample may be carry-over from other donors' samples.

This chain uses TRBV7-8 with TRBJ2-7, with D perhaps given as TRBD1 or TRBD2 (5 bases each). This CDR3 is 14 amino acids long. V was trimmed by 4 bases and J by 4 bases, leaving 14 bases between them. The germline CDR1 and CDR2 sequences are SGHVS and FQNEAQ. Here the CDR3 DNA reads TGTGCCAGCAGCTATAGATTTGGGGGTTACGAGCAGTACGTC. Translating gives CASSYRFGGYEQYV.

This clonotype was found many times. V usage is TRBV7-2 and J usage is TRBJ2-5; a weak D match, TRBD2 (5 bases). Trimming left V 5 bases short and J 4 bases short, with 17 bases between. The CDR3 length is 15 residues. The V gene's germline CDR1 is SGHTA and CDR2 FQGNSA. This CDR3 reads CASSQDGKQVETQYF. CDR3 nucleotides: TGTGCCAGCAGCCAAGACGGGAAACAAGTAGAGACCCAGTACTTC.

This chain links TRBV6-6 with TRBJ2-3; TRBD2 matches 9 bases. The V and J ends lost 4 bases and 6 bases, in that order; junction bases with no gene match: 8. Germline CDR1 and CDR2: MNHNY and SVGAGI (reference sequence). The CDR3 runs to 15 residues. The CDR3 spells CASSFTPSGKDTQYF. CDR3 DNA: TGTGCCAGCAGTTTCACACCTAGCGGGAAGGATACGCAGTATTTT.

V gene TRBV11-2 combines with J gene TRBJ2-3; D gene uncertain. The germline CDR1 and CDR2 sequences are SGHAT and FQNNGV. V lost 5 bases and J 4 bases, leaving 13 bases between the germline ends. The CDR3 covers 14 residues. CDR3 sequence: CASSLSPSPDTQYF. The CDR3, as DNA: TGTGCCAGCAGCCTATCACCAAGCCCAGATACGCAGTATTTT.

This clonotype showed up just once. Written as DNA, the CDR3 is TGCGCCAGCAGCCAAGTGGGACTAGCGGTCAATGAGCAGTTCTTC. This encodes CASSQVGLAVNEQFF. The rearrangement joins TRBV4-1 to TRBJ2-1, with TRBD2 identical over 11 bases. The CDR3 length is 15 residues. The germline gives CDR1 MGHRA, CDR2 YSYEKL. With V trimmed by 1 base and J by 6 bases, 2 bases remained unmatched.

This clonotype was observed a single time. The genes are TRBV12-5 and TRBJ2-2, with D uncertain. CDR1 and CDR2 (germline): LGHNT, FRNRAP. This CDR3 comprises 13 residues. Between the trimmed V and J ends, which lost 7 bases and 4 bases, there was a span of 10 bases. CDR3 nucleotides: TGTGCTAGTGCCCTGGGTGTCACCGGGGAGCTGTTTTTT. Encoded protein: CASALGVTGELFF.